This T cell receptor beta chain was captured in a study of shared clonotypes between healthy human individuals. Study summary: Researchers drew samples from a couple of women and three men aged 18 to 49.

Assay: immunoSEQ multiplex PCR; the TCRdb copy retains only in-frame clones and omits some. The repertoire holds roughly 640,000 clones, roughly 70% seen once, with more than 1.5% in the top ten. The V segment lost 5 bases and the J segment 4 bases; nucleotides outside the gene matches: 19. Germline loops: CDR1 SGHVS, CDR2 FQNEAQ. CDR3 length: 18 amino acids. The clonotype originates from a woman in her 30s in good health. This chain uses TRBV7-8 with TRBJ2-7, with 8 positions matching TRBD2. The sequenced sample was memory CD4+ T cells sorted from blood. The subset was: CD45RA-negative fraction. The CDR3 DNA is TGTGCCAGCAGCGTCCCCGGACGTGGGGTAGCGGGGAAGTACGAGCAGTACTTC. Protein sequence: CASSVPGRGVAGKYEQYF.